This T cell receptor beta chain was identified during a study of T cell changes during pregnancy in multiple sclerosis. The CDR3 is 14 residues long. V shed 5 bases and J 2 bases; nucleotides not matched to a gene: 5. CDR1 and CDR2 from the germline V gene are LNHDA and SQIVND (reference sequence). Measured with immunoSEQ multiplex PCR; TCRdb has only the in-frame clones, and not every one. This table holds 40,000 to 50,000 clones, 80% to 95% found once. This material consisted of CD8+ T cells from peripheral blood mononuclear cells, taken after pregnancy. The V gene is TRBV19, the J gene TRBJ2-7; 8 bases fit TRBD1. The sequence was collected from a female donor with multiple sclerosis, enrolled in a pregnancy study. CDR3 sequence reads: CASSVRDRTYEQYF. CDR3 DNA: TGTGCCAGTAGTGTCCGGGACAGGACCTACGAGCAGTACTTC.